The 8 T cell receptor beta chains listed next were all sequenced from one sample in a study of T cells in Graves' hyperthyroidism and ophthalmopathy. What was amplified from RNA transcripts were TCR beta CDR3 regions. The HTBI primer set was used in a first-round RT-PCR of the TCR CDR3. Each CDR3 protein gets one entry after TCRdb re-called the multiplex PCR reads with MiXCR. The data contain roughly 500,000 distinct CDR3 sequences, about 46% of them singletons. The sequenced material came from peripheral blood or thyroid tissue (not recorded which). These receptors all come from an adult woman with Graves' disease, either hyperthyroidism or ophthalmopathy (not recorded which).

Concerning this clonotype: Because it lacks the conserved phenylalanine or tryptophan at the end, this CDR3 is likely a read error. Because the CDR3's place on the DNA is in doubt, the DNA is left out and the CDR3 is given as listed by TCRdb. The V call is TRBV7-6, the J call TRBJ2-5. Germline CDR1 and CDR2: SGHVS and FNYEAQ. The CDR3 is 8 amino acids long, termini counted. The CDR3 loop is CASSLTVI.

J is TRBJ1-4 and V is TRBV7-8; D possibly corresponds to TRBD1 (5 bases). The germline gives CDR1 SGHVS, CDR2 FQNEAQ. V was cut by 4 bases and J by 7 bases, with 22 bases left in between. The length of the CDR3 is 17 residues. As DNA, the CDR3 is TGTGCCAGCAGCTCCCCACAACCCGGGACCGCCGTTGAAAAACTGTTTTTT. Protein sequence: CASSSPQPGTAVEKLFF. The complete variable domain, with remaining parts taken from reference TRBV7-8 and TRBJ1-4, reads GAGVSQSPRYKVAKRGQDVALRCDPISGHVSLFWYQQALGQGPEFLTYFQNEAQLDKSGLPSDRFFAERPEGSVSTLKIQRTQQEDSAVYLCASSSPQPGTAVEKLFFGSGTQLSVL.

The rearrangement uses TRBV20-1 and TRBJ1-1; 9 bases are a match to TRBD1. The V gene's germline CDR1 is DFQATT and CDR2 SNEGSKA (reference sequence). V was pared by 5 bases and J by 2 bases, with 9 bases of the junction left unmatched. The CDR3 spans 15 residues. The CDR3 region is CSARQGGYGNTEAFF. For the CDR3, the DNA is TGCAGTGCTCGACAGGGGGGCTACGGAAACACTGAAGCTTTCTTT.

This clonotype has more than one count but fewer than ten. J is TRBJ2-3 and V is TRBV5-1, with D uncertain. The CDR3 has 16 amino acids. V was pared by 0 bases and J by 6 bases, with 17 bases between. CDR1 is SGHRS and CDR2 is YFSETQ in the germline V gene. The CDR3 DNA is TGCGCCAGCAGCTTGGCCATTAACGAGCATCGGGATACGCAGTATTTT. This encodes CASSLAINEHRDTQYF. The whole variable domain, remainder taken from reference TRBV5-1 and TRBJ2-3, is KAGVTQTPRYLIKTRGQQVTLSCSPISGHRSVSWYQQTPGQGLQFLFEYFSETQRNKGNFPGRFSGRQFSNSRSEMNVSTLELGDSALYLCASSLAINEHRDTQYFGPGTRLTVL.

In its sample, this clonotype was seen many times. The chain employs TRBV6-5 and TRBJ1-1; weak D call: TRBD1 (5 bases). V shed 5 bases and J shed 5 bases, with 12 bases lying between them. The CDR3 loop spans 13 amino acids. Germline V gene data show CDR1 as MNHEY and CDR2 as SVGAGI. CDR3 in amino acids: CASSPGLRTEAFF. The CDR3 bases are TGTGCCAGCAGTCCAGGGTTGCGAACTGAAGCTTTCTTT.

V usage is TRBV5-5 and J usage is TRBJ1-6, with a possible D match to TRBD1 (6 bases). There are 15 residues in the CDR3. V shed 4 bases and J shed 7 bases, with 15 bases lying between them. Per germline, CDR1 SGHKS and CDR2 YYEKEE (reference sequence). This CDR3 reads CASSRTEISNSPLHF. DNA of the CDR3: TGTGCCAGCAGCCGGACAGAAATATCGAATTCACCCCTCCACTTT.

This clonotype was seen a handful of times. V is TRBV18 and J is TRBJ2-5, with 12 bases identical to TRBD1. The germline gives CDR1 KGHSH, CDR2 LQKENI. After removal of 4 bases from V and 6 bases from J, the junction contained 3 bases not matched to a gene. CDR3 length: 14 residues. CDR3 DNA: TGTGCCAGCTCACGGGGACAGGGGGCGAAGACCCAGTACTTC. Protein: CASSRGQGAKTQYF.

This chain joins TRBV29-1 and TRBJ2-2, with 11 bases lining up with TRBD1. This CDR3 is 14 amino acids long. V lost 7 bases and J lost 7; bases outside the gene matches: 8. Germline V CDR1 and CDR2: SQVTM, ANQGSEA. The CDR3 bases are TGCAGCGCTCGAAGGGGGACAGGGGGCGGGGAGCTGTTTTTT. It is translated as CSARRGTGGGELFF.